The present T cell receptor (beta chain) was sequenced within a study of T cells after yellow fever vaccination. Each CDR3 protein gets one entry after TCRdb re-called the 5' RACE reads with MiXCR. This table has 250,000 to 400,000 distinct CDR3 sequences, approximately 4% appearing once. V shed 4 bases, J shed 7 bases, and the junction held 16 bases outside the gene matches. CDR1 and CDR2 from the germline V gene are SGHRS and YFSETQ. The CDR3 loop spans 16 amino acids. This clonotype was recorded many times. The source of this sequence is a man aged 18 to 29 who received the YFV17D yellow fever vaccine. The specimen comprised PBMCs, sampled 5 days after the yellow fever booster vaccination. The chain recombines TRBV5-1 with TRBJ1-1, with 7 bases lining up with TRBD1. CDR3 sequence (DNA): TGCGCCAGCAGCCTTAAGGACCCGGGACAGAGACTTGAAGCTTTCTTT. Its protein product is CASSLKDPGQRLEAFF.